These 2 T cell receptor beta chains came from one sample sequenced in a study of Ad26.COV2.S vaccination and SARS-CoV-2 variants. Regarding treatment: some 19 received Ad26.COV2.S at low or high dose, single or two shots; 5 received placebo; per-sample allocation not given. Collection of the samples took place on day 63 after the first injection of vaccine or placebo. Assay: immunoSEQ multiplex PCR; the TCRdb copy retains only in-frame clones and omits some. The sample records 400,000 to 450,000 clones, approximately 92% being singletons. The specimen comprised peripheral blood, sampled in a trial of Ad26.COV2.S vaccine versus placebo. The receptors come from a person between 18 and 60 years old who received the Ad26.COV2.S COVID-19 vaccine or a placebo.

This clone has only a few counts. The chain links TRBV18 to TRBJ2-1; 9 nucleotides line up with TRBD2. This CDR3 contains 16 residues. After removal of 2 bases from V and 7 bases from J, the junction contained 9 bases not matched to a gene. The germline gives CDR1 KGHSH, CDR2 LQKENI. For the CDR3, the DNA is TGTGCCAGCTCACCATCTCCAGCGGGAGGAGTTAATGAGCAGTTCTTC. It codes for CASSPSPAGGVNEQFF.

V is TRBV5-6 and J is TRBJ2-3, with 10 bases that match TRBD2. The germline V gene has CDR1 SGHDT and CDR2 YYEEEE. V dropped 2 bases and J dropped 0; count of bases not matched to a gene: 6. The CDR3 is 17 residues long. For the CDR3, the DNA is TGTGCCAGCAGCTTCGAAGCGGGAGGGGTGAGCACAGATACGCAGTATTTT. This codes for CASSFEAGGVSTDTQYF.